This TCR beta chain was documented in a study of shared clonotypes between healthy human individuals. As for the study in general: Researchers assigned three CD4 naive, three CD4 memory, two CD8 naive and one CD8 memory plate to each donor.

Details on this clone: Antigen specificity is unknown.

CD4+ cell separation produced CD45RA+ naive and CD45RA-negative memory subsets. This CDR3 spans 14 amino acids. Trimming took off 4 bases at V and 0 bases at J, with 8 bases between the two ends. Germline assignment: CDR1 SGHAT and CDR2 FQNNGV. Whole-study results and caveats: Rarefaction gave evidence that sorted-subset sequencing remained incomplete despite large depth. With few donors, the genetic and exposure-history diversity represented was limited.

Method: immunoSEQ multiplex PCR; TCRdb's copy keeps in-frame clones and lacks some. The sample comprises around 510,000 clones, approximately 95% of which are singletons, and approximately 0.067% rests with the top ten. Sequences were obtained from naive CD4+ T cells sorted from blood. The subset was: CD45RA+ positively selected. This TCR was recovered from a woman under 40 in good health. The chain carries TRBV11-2 and TRBJ2-3; no clear D gene. The CDR3 reads CASSWSGSTDTQYF. CDR3 DNA sequence: TGTGCCAGCAGCTGGTCCGGGAGCACAGATACGCAGTATTTT.